This passage covers 18 T cell receptor beta chains from one sample sequenced in a study of blood T cell repertoires in COVID-19 (dated by TCRdb to about 2020). The receptor library was made with the immunoSEQ multiplex PCR assay. Here the immuneACCESS table is served through TCRdb, limited to in-frame sequences with V and J called. Missing clones are a known gap in these copies; in checked studies unresolved V genes cover under half, and the rest lacks a known reason. The sample table lists some 250,000 clones, approximately 90% of them with a count of one. The ten largest clones capture under 10% of the sample. The specimen sequenced was PBMCs or T cells enriched from blood (not recorded which). Receptors originate from a man between 35 and 55 years old who had recovered from COVID-19.

The chain has TRBV9 and TRBJ2-7; TRBD2 is a possible D gene (7 bases). CDR1 SGDLS and CDR2 YYNGEE come from the germline V gene. The CDR3 has 16 residues. V shed 0 bases and J shed 2 bases, with 15 bases lying between them. The CDR3 here is CASSVATGGPPYEQYF. The CDR3 bases are TGTGCCAGCAGCGTAGCTACGGGGGGCCCCCCCTACGAGCAGTACTTC. Based on the CDR3 plus reference TRBV9 and TRBJ2-7, the full variable domain is DSGVTQTPKHLITATGQRVTLRCSPRSGDLSVYWYQQSLDQGLQFLIQYYNGEERAKGNILERFSAQQFPDLHSELNLSSLELGDSALYFCASSVATGGPPYEQYFGPGTRLTVT.

V gene TRBV27 combines with J gene TRBJ2-7; TRBD2 matches 11 bases. Germline values: CDR1 MNHEY, CDR2 SMNVEV (reference sequence). The CDR3 loop spans 15 amino acids. V lost 5 bases and J lost 6; bases outside the gene matches: 9. The CDR3 nucleotides read TGTGCCAGCAGTCCTCAGACTAGCGGGATCAGCGAGCAGTACTTC. It translates to CASSPQTSGISEQYF.

The genes are TRBV4-2 and TRBJ2-1, with D maybe TRBD2 (6 bases). Germline V gene sequence: CDR1 LGHNA, CDR2 YNFKEQ. The germline V and J ends were trimmed by 0 bases and 7 bases, with 10 bases remaining between them. The CDR3 extends over 14 amino acids. CDR3 residues: CASSQDLALNEQFF. DNA for the CDR3: TGTGCCAGCAGCCAAGATCTAGCGTTGAATGAGCAGTTCTTC.

The chain has TRBV7-3 and TRBJ2-7, with D perhaps matching TRBD1 (6 bases). V gave up 4 bases and J gave up 6 bases, with 16 bases separating them. The CDR3 spans 14 residues. CDR1 SGHTA and CDR2 FQGTGA come from the germline V gene. CDR3 sequence (DNA): TGTGCCAGCAGCTCTTCGACGGACAGTGGCGAGCAGTACTTC. Translating it yields CASSSSTDSGEQYF. The full variable domain, rest sourced from reference TRBV7-3 and TRBJ2-7, is GAGVSQTPSNKVTEKGKYVELRCDPISGHTALYWYRQSLGQGPEFLIYFQGTGAADDSGLPNDRFFAVRPEGSVSTLKIQRTERGDSAVYLCASSSSTDSGEQYFGPGTRLTVT.

This clone has only one observation. This chain uses TRBV9 with TRBJ2-3, with 11 bases lining up with TRBD2. The CDR3 covers 15 residues. The ends lost 3 bases at V and 7 bases at J; junction bases unmatched: 7. Germline V gene sequence: CDR1 SGDLS, CDR2 YYNGEE. CDR3 sequence: CASSALGTSGNTQYF. In nucleotides, the CDR3 is TGTGCCAGCAGCGCACTAGGGACTAGCGGAAATACGCAGTATTTT.

The chain couples TRBV25-1 to TRBJ1-2; no firm D call. V shed 1 base and J shed 7 bases, with 16 bases lying between them. Germline V lookup: CDR1 MGHDK, CDR2 SYGVNS. The CDR3 totals 15 residues. In nucleotides, the CDR3 is TGTGCCAGCAGTGAATCGTCTGTCCGAGGTGTTGGCTACACCTTC. It yields the protein CASSESSVRGVGYTF.

The chain joins TRBV5-1 to TRBJ2-3; TRBD2 matches 12 bases. The CDR3 has 19 amino acids. Germline assignment: CDR1 SGHRS and CDR2 YFSETQ. The junction had 12 bases not matched to a gene; V was cut back by 4 bases and J by 0 bases. The CDR3 nucleotides read TGCGCCAGCAGCATACTAGCGGGGGGACCTATCTATAGCACAGATACGCAGTATTTT. The encoded protein is CASSILAGGPIYSTDTQYF.

This clone was counted once. V usage is TRBV7-9 and J usage is TRBJ1-2; 8 nucleotides align to TRBD1. Germline V gene data show CDR1 as SEHNR and CDR2 as FQNEAQ (reference sequence). The CDR3 consists of 13 residues. V was clipped by 5 bases and J by 6 bases; unmatched bases: 5. CDR3 in amino acids: CASSETGGDGYTF. For the CDR3, the DNA is TGTGCCAGCAGCGAAACAGGGGGGGATGGCTACACCTTC. The whole variable domain, remainder taken from reference TRBV7-9 and TRBJ1-2, is DTGVSQNPRHKITKRGQNVTFRCDPISEHNRLYWYRQTLGQGPEFLTYFQNEAQLEKSRLLSDRFSAERPKGSFSTLEIQRTEQGDSAMYLCASSETGGDGYTFGSGTRLTVV.

This rearrangement joins TRBV7-2 to TRBJ2-3; TRBD2 agrees at 12 bases. CDR1 is SGHTA and CDR2 is FQGNSA in the germline V gene. The CDR3 runs 16 residues. The trim removed 1 base at V and 4 bases at J, leaving 3 bases unmatched. The CDR3 region has the DNA TGTGCCAGCAGCTTAGGACTAGCGGGAGCAGCAGATACGCAGTATTTT. It codes for CASSLGLAGAADTQYF.

The rearrangement uses TRBV7-3 and TRBJ1-2, with a possible D match to TRBD1 (5 bases). Germline lookup yields CDR1 SGHTA and CDR2 FQGTGA. The V end was cut by 5 bases, the J end by 3 bases, with 10 bases between. The length of the CDR3 is 13 residues. CDR3 sequence reads: CASSEDRYYGYTF. The CDR3 bases are TGTGCCAGCAGCGAAGACAGATACTATGGCTACACCTTC.

V usage is TRBV19 and J usage is TRBJ1-1; possible D gene TRBD1, 6 bases. The length of the CDR3 is 13 residues. Germline CDR1 reads LNHDA; CDR2 reads SQIVND (reference sequence). The ends were cut back, 7 bases at V and 1 base at J, with 10 bases in the middle. CDR3 nucleotides: TGTGCCAGTACCGGACAGCAGAACACTGAAGCTTTCTTT. Translation gives CASTGQQNTEAFF.

The chain employs TRBV13 and TRBJ2-1, with 13 bases that match TRBD2. The V gene end was trimmed by 1 base and the J gene end by 4 bases; junction bases not matched to a gene: 16. Germline lookup yields CDR1 PRHDT and CDR2 FYEKMQ (reference sequence). The CDR3 extends over 21 amino acids. The CDR3 protein is CASSLALIRTSGSVLYNEQFF. The CDR3 DNA reads as TGTGCCAGCAGCTTAGCGTTGATTAGGACTAGCGGGAGTGTGTTGTACAATGAGCAGTTCTTC.

V is TRBV27 and J is TRBJ2-5, with D perhaps TRBD1 (6 bases). The CDR3 spans 15 residues. Trimming pared 8 bases from V and 1 base from J, leaving 17 bases between. Germline values: CDR1 MNHEY, CDR2 SMNVEV (reference sequence). The CDR3 sequence: CASSLWTASQETQYF. CDR3 sequence (DNA): TGTGCCAGCTCCCTTTGGACAGCAAGCCAAGAGACCCAGTACTTC.

The rearrangement joins TRBV21-1 to TRBJ1-1. TRBV21-1 is a documented pseudogene. The CDR3 is 15 residues long. In nucleotides, the CDR3 is TGTGCCAGCAGCAAAGGCCTATTCTACTGGCGGGAAGCTTTCTTT. Protein sequence: CASSKGLFYWREAFF.

The chain uses TRBV10-3 and TRBJ1-1; D perhaps matches TRBD1 (6 bases). The CDR3 spans 14 residues. CDR1 ENHRY and CDR2 SYGVKD come from the germline V gene. Trimming left V 7 bases short and J 5 bases short, with 17 bases between. CDR3 nucleotide sequence: TGTGCCATCAACCTACAGGGTGTGGGGACTGAAGCTTTCTTT. Protein product: CAINLQGVGTEAFF.

V usage is TRBV11-3 and J usage is TRBJ1-2; TRBD1 matches 7 bases. Trimming cost V 5 bases and J 4 bases; bases outside gene matches: 16. This CDR3 has 17 amino acids. Germline V gene sequence: CDR1 SGHNT, CDR2 YENEEA. CDR3 amino acids: CASSLVPRDRRCYGYTF. The CDR3 region has the DNA TGTGCCAGCAGCCTCGTACCCCGGGACAGAAGATGCTATGGCTACACCTTC. Looking up the rest from reference TRBV11-3 and TRBJ1-2 gives the full variable domain: EAGVVQSPRYKIIEKKQPVAFWCNPISGHNTLYWYLQNLGQGPELLIRYENEEAVDDSQLPKDRFSAERLKGVDSTLKIQPAELGDSAVYLCASSLVPRDRRCYGYTFGSGTRLTVV.

This chain connects TRBV20-1 to TRBJ2-1; TRBD2 aligns across 10 bases. Germline CDR1 reads DFQATT; CDR2 reads SNEGSKA (reference sequence). Unmatched junction bases numbered 3, after V lost 3 bases and J lost 1 base. This CDR3 is built from 15 residues. CDR3 sequence: CSASSGRPSYNEQFF. CDR3 bases: TGCAGTGCTAGTAGCGGGAGGCCTTCCTACAATGAGCAGTTCTTC.

The chain uses TRBV12-5 and TRBJ2-2; 8 bases are a match to TRBD2. The CDR3 covers 17 residues. Trimming cost V 4 bases and J 5 bases; bases outside gene matches: 12. CDR1 is LGHNT, CDR2 FRNRAP, per germline. Here the CDR3 reads CASGSKPGLGGTGELFF. CDR3 bases: TGTGCTAGTGGTTCGAAACCGGGACTAGGGGGGACCGGGGAGCTGTTTTTT.